The next 19 T cell receptor beta chains were all read from a single sample in a study of CD8 T cells in ankylosing spondylitis. No antigens are known for them. Study results and limitations: A motif in TCR beta, a set of seven to nine highly homologous variants, appeared characteristic of ankylosing spondylitis blood.

TCRdb reprocessed the 5' RACE reads with MiXCR, giving one entry per CDR3 protein. The sample includes about 700,000 distinct CDR3 sequences, around 20% of them seen just once. Source material: blood, either unsorted or a sorted T cell fraction (not recorded which). Every receptor here comes from a male donor with ankylosing spondylitis.

The chain recombines TRBV20-1 with TRBJ1-1; D is uncertain. CDR1 is DFQATT, CDR2 SNEGSKA, per germline (reference sequence). The germline V and J ends were trimmed by 4 bases and 1 base, with 10 bases remaining between them. The CDR3 runs to 13 residues. The DNA of the CDR3 is TGCAGTGCTATCGGTATCAGGAACACTGAAGCTTTCTTT. It is translated as CSAIGIRNTEAFF.

In this sample, this clonotype turned up a few times. This chain links TRBV7-8 with TRBJ2-4, with TRBD1 matching 9 bases. The CDR3 loop spans 17 amino acids. Losses at the gene ends were 5 bases for V and 6 bases for J; bases not matched to a gene: 14. In germline, CDR1 is SGHVS, CDR2 FQNEAQ. CDR3 sequence (DNA): TGTGCCAGCAGCATCTCTCCCCTGGGACAGGGTGTAAACATTCAGTACTTC. Its protein product is CASSISPLGQGVNIQYF.

This rearrangement joins TRBV20-1 to TRBJ1-1; D unclear. Germline CDR1 is DFQATT and CDR2 is SNEGSKA (reference sequence). The CDR3 loop spans 13 amino acids. The ends were cut back, 3 bases at V and 3 bases at J, with 11 bases in the middle. Here the CDR3 DNA reads TGCAGTGCTAGCGGGCAGACTTACACTGAAGCTTTCTTT. Its protein product is CSASGQTYTEAFF.

The rearrangement links TRBV5-6 to TRBJ1-2; D is unclear. Germline loops: CDR1 SGHDT, CDR2 YYEEEE. V lost 1 base, J lost 3 bases, and 13 bases lay in between. The CDR3 contains 15 residues. The DNA of the CDR3 is TGTGCCAGCAGCTTGATGGGCCAGAATCACTATGGCTACACCTTC. Protein sequence: CASSLMGQNHYGYTF.

This clonotype has more than one count but fewer than ten. This chain connects TRBV4-2 to TRBJ1-5; a possible D gene is TRBD1 (5 bases). Germline CDR1 reads LGHNA; CDR2 reads YNFKEQ. The CDR3 spans 14 residues. Trimming pared 3 bases from V and 4 bases from J, leaving 10 bases between. Here the CDR3 DNA reads TGTGCCAGCAGCCAGGGGGACGGGAATCAGCCCCAGCATTTT. As protein: CASSQGDGNQPQHF.

The chain has TRBV6-2 or TRBV6-3 and TRBJ2-3; no firm D call. The CDR3 sequence is 12 residues long. V was pared by 2 bases and J by 6 bases, with 6 bases between. The germline gives CDR1 MNHEY, CDR2 SVGEGT. Here the CDR3 reads CASSYPSDTQYF. The CDR3 bases are TGTGCCAGCAGTTACCCCTCGGATACGCAGTATTTT.

The rearrangement links TRBV20-1 to TRBJ2-7; TRBD2 matches at 11 bases. Germline values: CDR1 DFQATT, CDR2 SNEGSKA (reference sequence). Unmatched junction bases numbered 8, after V lost 5 bases and J lost 2 bases. This CDR3 has 15 residues. CDR3 sequence reads: CSAPVLAGGTYEQYF. The CDR3 DNA reads TGCAGTGCTCCAGTTCTAGCGGGAGGCACCTACGAGCAGTACTTC.

In this sample, this clonotype turned up a few times. V usage is TRBV4-3 and J usage is TRBJ2-1; TRBD2 aligns across 7 bases. Germline CDR1 reads LGHNA; CDR2 reads YSLEER. This CDR3 has 13 residues. Unmatched junction bases numbered 7, after V lost 4 bases and J lost 10 bases. The CDR3 loop reads CASSLGGSWEQFF. CDR3 nucleotide sequence: TGCGCCAGCAGCCTGGGCGGGAGTTGGGAGCAGTTCTTC.

This clonotype was counted many times. This chain links TRBV5-1 with TRBJ2-7; tentative D call: TRBD2 (6 bases). Germline V lookup: CDR1 SGHRS, CDR2 YFSETQ. V lost 0 bases and J lost 3, with 10 bases in between. The CDR3 covers 14 residues. The CDR3 DNA is TGCGCCAGCAGCTTGGATGTCGGGAGCTACGAGCAGTACTTC. Amino acid sequence: CASSLDVGSYEQYF.

V and J are TRBV4-3 and TRBJ2-6; 7 bases are a match to TRBD2. J was trimmed by 3 bases and V by 0 bases; bases with no gene match: 8. Germline loops: CDR1 LGHNA, CDR2 YSLEER. The CDR3 has 18 residues. The CDR3 bases are TGCGCCAGCAGCCAAGAGGGAGGGGTAATCGGTGGGGCCAACGTCCTGACTTTC. It is translated as CASSQEGGVIGGANVLTF.

The chain is built from TRBV5-1 and TRBJ2-1; weak D call: TRBD1 (6 bases). The germline V gene encodes CDR1 SGHRS and CDR2 YFSETQ. The ends were cut back, 4 bases at V and 5 bases at J, with 19 bases in the middle. This CDR3 has 16 residues. The CDR3 DNA follows: TGCGCCAGCAGCCAACCCCCCGGGACACTCGACAATGAGCAGTTCTTC. Translated, it gives CASSQPPGTLDNEQFF.

J is TRBJ2-7 and V is TRBV7-6, with TRBD1 identical over 7 bases. Looked up from germline, CDR1 is SGHVS and CDR2 is FNYEAQ. The CDR3 is 15 residues long. J was trimmed by 3 bases and V by 5 bases; bases with no gene match: 10. The CDR3 spells CASSTRDSSFYEQYF. The CDR3 region has the DNA TGTGCCAGCAGCACCCGGGACAGTTCTTTCTACGAGCAGTACTTC.

This clonotype came up many times. The rearrangement uses TRBV20-1 and TRBJ2-3; 16 bases are a match to TRBD2. CDR1 and CDR2 from the germline V gene are DFQATT and SNEGSKA (reference sequence). The length of the CDR3 is 16 residues. Losses at the gene ends were 5 bases for V and 9 bases for J; bases not matched to a gene: 11. The CDR3 DNA is TGCAGTGCTTACCCCGGGACTAGCGGGGGGGCCAGCACGCAGTATTTT. Its protein product is CSAYPGTSGGASTQYF.

J is TRBJ2-5 and V is TRBV5-1; D gene uncertain. The CDR3 has 13 residues. Per the germline V gene, CDR1 is SGHRS and CDR2 is YFSETQ. Trimming took off 6 bases at V and 2 bases at J, with 11 bases between the two ends. DNA for the CDR3: TGCGCCAGCAAATCGGATAATCAAGAGACCCAGTACTTC. Its protein is CASKSDNQETQYF.

This sequence joins TRBV7-6 and TRBJ2-7, with D possibly being TRBD2 (6 bases). This CDR3 region has 16 residues. Trimming stripped 1 base from V and 12 bases from J, with 25 bases between. The germline gives CDR1 SGHVS, CDR2 FNYEAQ. CDR3 DNA: TGTGCCAGCAGCTTAGAAGTGGATGTTGGCTCGGGGAGGCTGTACTTC. Residues: CASSLEVDVGSGRLYF.

This clonotype showed up just a few times. The chain uses TRBV20-1 and TRBJ2-7; 8 bases align to TRBD1. The CDR3 totals 14 residues. Germline assignment: CDR1 DFQATT and CDR2 SNEGSKA (reference sequence). The ends lost 3 bases at V and 2 bases at J; junction bases unmatched: 6. The CDR3 reads CSASETGATYEQYF. For the CDR3, the DNA is TGCAGTGCTAGCGAGACAGGGGCCACCTACGAGCAGTACTTC.

This clonotype was seen only a few times. The chain has TRBV15 and TRBJ2-7; 8 positions agree with TRBD2. Germline V gene sequence: CDR1 LNHNV, CDR2 YYDKDF (reference sequence). V was pared by 0 bases and J by 9 bases, with 13 bases of the junction left unmatched. The CDR3 runs 16 residues. The DNA of the CDR3 is TGTGCCACCAGCAGAGATTTGGCGGGAGGCCTCGACCGGCAGTACTTC. This sequence encodes CATSRDLAGGLDRQYF.

J is TRBJ2-7 and V is TRBV15; 9 bases agree with TRBD1. V lost 2 bases and J lost 2; bases outside the gene matches: 7. CDR1 and CDR2 (germline): LNHNV, YYDKDF (reference sequence). The CDR3 is made up of 16 amino acids. CDR3 in DNA: TGTGCCACCAGCAGAAAACAGGGGGCCCTAGCCTACGAGCAGTACTTC. It yields the protein CATSRKQGALAYEQYF.

The chain is built from TRBV7-9 and TRBJ2-3; no firm D call. Germline V lookup: CDR1 SEHNR, CDR2 FQNEAQ (reference sequence). The CDR3 length is 14 residues. Trimming cost V 2 bases and J 11 bases, with 17 bases left between them. The chain's CDR3 is CASSLIAATMWQYF. The DNA of the CDR3 is TGTGCCAGCAGCTTAATAGCAGCCACGATGTGGCAGTATTTT.